The clone carrying this TCR beta chain was picked up many times. As yet, its antigen is unknown. This sample was included in a study of blood T cells in healthy people across ages. General study findings and limits: Older age went with lower TCR beta diversity per million T cells, in a roughly linear way.

A second PCR of about 6 to 11 cycles used a sample-barcoded 5' primer and a J-beta primer mix. Each of the cDNA molecules was tagged by a template-switch adaptor with 12 random nucleotides. TCRdb redid the calling of the 5' RACE reads with MiXCR, one entry per CDR3 protein. Found here are about 640,000 distinct CDR3 sequences, roughly three fifths of them singletons; the top ten hold over 30%. The specimen was blood. This receptor was obtained from a man aged 60 to 75 in good health.

The CDR3 sequence: CASSALRGIGETQYF. The CDR3 nucleotides are TGTGCCAGCAGCGCCCTGCGGGGGATCGGAGAGACCCAGTACTTC. The genes are TRBV9 and TRBJ2-5; 7 bases map to TRBD2. Looked up from germline, CDR1 is SGDLS and CDR2 is YYNGEE. The J segment lost 4 bases and the V segment lost 3 bases, leaving 9 bases of the junction unmatched. The CDR3 length is 15 residues.